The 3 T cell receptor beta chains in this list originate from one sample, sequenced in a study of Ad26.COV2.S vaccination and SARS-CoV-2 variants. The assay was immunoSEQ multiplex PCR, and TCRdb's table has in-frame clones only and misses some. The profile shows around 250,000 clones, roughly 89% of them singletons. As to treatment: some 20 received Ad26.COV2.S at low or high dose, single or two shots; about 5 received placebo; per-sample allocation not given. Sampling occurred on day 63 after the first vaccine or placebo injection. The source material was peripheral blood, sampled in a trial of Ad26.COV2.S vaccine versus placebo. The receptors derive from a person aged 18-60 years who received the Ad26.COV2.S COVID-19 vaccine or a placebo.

The DNA of the CDR3 is TGTGCCAGCAGCCGGGACAGACCTAATGAAAAACTGTTTTTT. This encodes CASSRDRPNEKLFF. The chain combines TRBV11-1 with TRBJ1-4, with 7 bases matching TRBD1. Trimming removed 5 bases from V and 3 bases from J; junction bases left unmatched: 3. CDR1 is SGHAT, CDR2 FQDESV, per germline (reference sequence). The CDR3 has 14 amino acids.

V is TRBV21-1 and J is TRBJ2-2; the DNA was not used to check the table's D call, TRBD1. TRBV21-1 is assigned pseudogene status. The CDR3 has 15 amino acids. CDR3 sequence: CASSQQGGNTGELFF. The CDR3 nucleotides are TGTGCCAGCAGCCAACAGGGGGGGAACACCGGGGAGCTGTTTTTT.

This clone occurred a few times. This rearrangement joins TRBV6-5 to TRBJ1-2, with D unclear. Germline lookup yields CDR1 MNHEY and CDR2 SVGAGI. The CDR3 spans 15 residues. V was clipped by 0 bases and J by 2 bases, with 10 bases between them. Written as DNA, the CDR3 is TGTGCCAGCAGTTACTCTTTTCAGGTCAACTATGGCTACACCTTC. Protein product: CASSYSFQVNYGYTF.